The 13 T cell receptor beta chains listed next were all sequenced from one sample in a study of cytomegalovirus exposure and HLA in healthy donors. TCRdb keeps only in-frame clones here, not all; method: immunoSEQ multiplex PCR. The table shows some 160,000 clones, with about 88% occurring only once. Sequenced sample: PBMCs. The receptors were sampled from a man between 18 and 35 years old in good health and CMV-seronegative.

This chain connects TRBV25-1 to TRBJ1-1; D unclear. Germline V gene data show CDR1 as MGHDK and CDR2 as SYGVNS. This CDR3 comprises 12 residues. V was pared by 6 bases and J by 1 base, with 6 bases between. The CDR3 region is CASRGGNTEAFF. Written as DNA, the CDR3 is TGTGCCAGCAGGGGAGGGAACACTGAAGCTTTCTTT.

The chain couples TRBV10-1 to TRBJ1-2; D not certain. CDR3 length: 13 residues. Germline values: CDR1 WNHNN, CDR2 SYGVQD (reference sequence). V dropped 5 bases and J dropped 7 bases, with 14 bases sitting between them. The CDR3 nucleotides read TGCGCCAGCAGTCCCGGACTTTTTGTTGGCTACACCTTC. Protein product: CASSPGLFVGYTF.

The rearrangement uses TRBV19 and TRBJ2-7; weak D call: TRBD2 (5 bases). Germline-derived CDR1 and CDR2 are LNHDA and SQIVND (reference sequence). V was clipped by 7 bases and J by 9 bases, with 28 bases between them. CDR3 length: 16 residues. The CDR3 is CASNGEIPPRPQRQYF. The DNA of the CDR3 is TGTGCCAGTAACGGGGAAATCCCTCCTAGACCCCAACGGCAGTACTTC.

The chain couples TRBV14 to TRBJ2-2; 8 bases line up with TRBD1. The CDR3 contains 17 residues. Germline lookup yields CDR1 SGHDN and CDR2 FVKESK. The V and J ends lost 3 bases and 2 bases, in that order; junction bases with no gene match: 8. The CDR3 region is CASSHRTGIVNTGELFF. CDR3 in DNA: TGTGCCAGCAGCCACCGGACAGGGATAGTTAACACCGGGGAGCTGTTTTTT.

The CDR3 here is CSVDLAGGPDQETQYF. As DNA, the CDR3 is TGCAGCGTCGACTTAGCGGGAGGGCCAGACCAAGAGACCCAGTACTTC. The chain recombines TRBV29-1 with TRBJ2-5; TRBD2 matches 11 bases. The germline gives CDR1 SQVTM, CDR2 ANQGSEA. V lost 6 bases, J lost 0 bases, and 9 bases stayed unmatched. This CDR3 is 16 amino acids long.

The rearrangement joins TRBV28 to TRBJ1-1; TRBD1 is a possible D gene (6 bases). V was shortened by 6 bases and J by 0 bases, with 11 bases between the two germline ends. The CDR3 sequence is 14 residues long. From germline, CDR1 is MDHEN and CDR2 SYDVKM. CDR3 amino acids: CASRRTAMNTEAFF. The CDR3 DNA is TGTGCCAGCAGGAGGACAGCCATGAACACTGAAGCTTTCTTT.

The chain couples TRBV2 to TRBJ2-3; D might be TRBD1 (6 bases). The CDR3 spans 15 residues. Germline V CDR1 and CDR2: SNHLY, FYNNEI. V dropped 8 bases and J dropped 6 bases, with 21 bases sitting between them. The CDR3 loop reads CASPGQGPTDDTQYF. The CDR3 DNA reads TGTGCCAGCCCAGGGCAGGGGCCAACGGACGATACGCAGTATTTT.

The J gene is TRBJ1-4, the V gene TRBV5-8; D is perhaps TRBD1 (5 bases). This CDR3 contains 15 residues. Germline V gene sequence: CDR1 SGHTS, CDR2 YDEGEE. V lost 2 bases to trimming and J lost 8 bases, with 16 bases between them. CDR3 in amino acids: CASSLNWGESEKLFF. As DNA, the CDR3 is TGTGCCAGCAGCTTAAATTGGGGGGAGAGCGAAAAACTGTTTTTT.

J is TRBJ2-3 and V is TRBV25-1, with TRBD2 matching 11 bases. CDR1 and CDR2 (germline): MGHDK, SYGVNS. V lost 4 bases, J lost 0 bases, and 0 bases stayed unmatched. This CDR3 is 15 amino acids long. The CDR3 sequence is CASSGLAGSTDTQYF. The CDR3 DNA reads as TGTGCCAGCAGTGGACTAGCGGGAAGCACAGATACGCAGTATTTT. Supplemented by reference TRBV25-1 and TRBJ2-3, the full variable domain reads EADIYQTPRYLVIGTGKKITLECSQTMGHDKMYWYQQDPGMELHLIHYSYGVNSTEKGDLSSESTVSRIRTEHFPLTLESARPSHTSQYLCASSGLAGSTDTQYFGPGTRLTVL.

This chain connects TRBV6-5 to TRBJ2-7; 10 positions match TRBD1. The CDR3 extends over 14 amino acids. The V gene's germline CDR1 is MNHEY and CDR2 SVGAGI. Trimming took 2 bases from V and 4 from J; bases not matched to a gene: 2. This CDR3 is CASSYGQGVYEQYV. DNA of the CDR3: TGTGCCAGCAGTTACGGACAGGGGGTATACGAGCAGTACGTC.

The chain recombines TRBV12-5 with TRBJ2-7, with 7 bases fitting TRBD2. V lost 6 bases to trimming and J lost 6 bases; unmatched junction nucleotides: 8. CDR3 length: 13 residues. Per germline, CDR1 LGHNT and CDR2 FRNRAP. CDR3 sequence (DNA): TGTGCTAGTGGGACGGGGACTAAGGGCGAGCAGTACTTC. Translation: CASGTGTKGEQYF. The whole variable domain, remainder taken from reference TRBV12-5 and TRBJ2-7, is DARVTQTPRHKVTEMGQEVTMRCQPILGHNTVFWYRQTMMQGLELLAYFRNRAPLDDSGMPKDRFSAEMPDATLATLKIQPSEPRDSAVYFCASGTGTKGEQYFGPGTRLTVT.

This chain links TRBV10-1 with TRBJ2-1; 12 bases are shared with TRBD2. Germline CDR1 and CDR2: WNHNN and SYGVQD (reference sequence). V was clipped by 3 bases and J by 2 bases; unmatched bases: 8. The CDR3 totals 18 residues. Here the CDR3 reads CASSDPSLAGGPYNEQFF. As DNA, the CDR3 is TGCGCCAGCAGTGATCCCTCACTAGCGGGAGGCCCCTACAATGAGCAGTTCTTC.

The table lists this clone with a few counts. V gene TRBV4-2 combines with J gene TRBJ2-6; D possibly corresponds to TRBD1 (6 bases). Germline CDR1 and CDR2: LGHNA and YNFKEQ. V lost 3 bases and J lost 4, with 13 bases in between. The CDR3 loop spans 16 amino acids. CDR3 in amino acids: CASSQGTGSGANVLTF. CDR3 in DNA: TGTGCCAGCAGCCAGGGAACAGGGAGCGGGGCCAACGTCCTGACTTTC.